The 24 T cell receptor beta chains reported below all come from one sample, sequenced in a study of T cells in Graves' hyperthyroidism and ophthalmopathy. The TCR beta CDR3 regions underwent amplification using RNA transcripts as the source. Primed by the HTBI set, a first-round RT-PCR was run on the TCR CDR3. Using its own MiXCR run on the multiplex PCR reads, TCRdb lists one record per CDR3 protein. Of roughly 500,000 distinct CDR3 sequences in the sample, more than 45% were seen once. The source material was peripheral blood or thyroid tissue (not recorded which). The receptors derive from an adult woman with Graves' disease, either hyperthyroidism or ophthalmopathy (not recorded which).

The J gene is TRBJ1-2, the V gene TRBV15, with no clear D. V was clipped by 4 bases and J by 3 bases, with 6 bases between them. The CDR3 is 12 residues long. CDR1 is LNHNV, CDR2 YYDKDF, per germline (reference sequence). In DNA form, the CDR3 reads TGTGCCACCAGCACGGGGTACTATGGCTACACCTTC. It yields the protein CATSTGYYGYTF.

This clonotype appeared a few times. The V gene is TRBV7-2, the J gene TRBJ2-5; D tentatively reads TRBD1 or TRBD2 (5 bases each). The CDR3 length is 13 residues. Trimming cost V 6 bases and J 2 bases, with 10 bases left between them. CDR1 SGHTA and CDR2 FQGNSA come from the germline V gene. DNA for the CDR3: TGTGCCAGCAGTGTTGAGGGGCAAGAGACCCAGTACTTC. Protein: CASSVEGQETQYF.

The sample holds a few counts of this clonotype. The chain links TRBV5-1 to TRBJ1-5; 10 nucleotides agree with TRBD1. V was clipped by 4 bases and J by 4 bases; unmatched bases: 5. The germline V gene has CDR1 SGHRS and CDR2 YFSETQ. This CDR3 is built from 15 residues. The CDR3 is CASSRGTGVNQPQHF. CDR3 sequence (DNA): TGCGCCAGCAGCCGGGGGACAGGGGTGAATCAGCCCCAGCATTTT.

The table lists this clonotype with many counts. The CDR3 region has the DNA TGCAGTGCTAGCGCGGGAGATGACGAGCAGTACTTC. This gives the protein CSASAGDDEQYF. This chain links TRBV20-1 with TRBJ2-7; the match to TRBD2 covers 7 bases. The germline V gene encodes CDR1 DFQATT and CDR2 SNEGSKA (reference sequence). V was clipped by 3 bases and J by 5 bases; unmatched bases: 4. This CDR3 has 12 residues.

This clonotype was detected ten times or more. The chain has TRBV10-3 and TRBJ1-1, with D possibly matching TRBD1 (6 bases). Deletions cut 0 bases from V and 1 base from J, with 9 bases between. Germline CDR1 and CDR2: ENHRY and SYGVKD. CDR3 length equals 15 residues. The DNA for the CDR3 is TGTGCCATCAGTGAGTCTAGGGGGGCGAACACTGAAGCTTTCTTT. This translates into CAISESRGANTEAFF.

This clonotype was counted at least ten times. The rearrangement uses TRBV5-1 and TRBJ1-1; 9 positions agree with TRBD1. The V gene end was trimmed by 4 bases and the J gene end by 11 bases; junction bases not matched to a gene: 12. The CDR3 has 14 residues. CDR1 and CDR2 from the germline V gene are SGHRS and YFSETQ. This CDR3 is CASSPSTGGNFAFF. Written as DNA, the CDR3 is TGCGCCAGCAGCCCTTCGACAGGGGGGAATTTTGCTTTCTTT.

There are many counts of this clonotype. CDR3 sequence (DNA): TGCAGCGTTGTTAAGGACGTCAACACTGAAGCTTTCTTT. Translated, it gives CSVVKDVNTEAFF. The chain joins TRBV29-1 to TRBJ1-1, with no clear D. CDR1 and CDR2 (germline): SQVTM, ANQGSEA. The CDR3 runs 13 residues. Trimming took 4 bases from V and 2 from J, leaving 11 bases between them.

The J gene is TRBJ2-7, the V gene TRBV11-2, with D hard to call. The CDR3 sequence is 16 residues long. With 5 bases removed from V and 7 bases from J, the gap between germline ends came to 24 bases. The germline V gene has CDR1 SGHAT and CDR2 FQNNGV. The CDR3 DNA is TGTGCCAGCAGCCCTCCCCCGGATCAGCCCCTTTGGGAGCAGTACTTC. Translating gives CASSPPPDQPLWEQYF.

In this sample, this clonotype turned up many times. The chain joins TRBV2 to TRBJ2-2; D unresolved. CDR3 size: 14 residues. Trimming shortened V by 8 bases and J by 2 bases, and 12 bases separated the two germline ends. The germline V gene has CDR1 SNHLY and CDR2 FYNNEI. CDR3 sequence: CASVGGGNTGELFF. CDR3 DNA sequence: TGTGCCAGCGTAGGCGGCGGAAACACCGGGGAGCTGTTTTTT.

The chain carries TRBV5-1 and TRBJ2-5; 10 positions match TRBD2. CDR1 and CDR2 (germline): SGHRS, YFSETQ. There are 17 residues in the CDR3. The V gene end was trimmed by 6 bases and the J gene end by 5 bases; junction bases not matched to a gene: 16. In DNA form, the CDR3 reads TGCGCCAGCAAGTCCACTAGCGGGGCTAGGACCGGGGAGACCCAGTACTTC. Amino acids: CASKSTSGARTGETQYF.

The rearrangement joins TRBV29-1 to TRBJ1-2; TRBD1 aligns across 9 bases. The CDR3 spans 12 residues. V gave up 7 bases and J gave up 4 bases; unmatched junction bases: 4. Germline assignment: CDR1 SQVTM and CDR2 ANQGSEA. The CDR3 sequence: CSAVTGGYGYTF. The CDR3 DNA sequence: TGCAGCGCAGTGACAGGGGGCTATGGCTACACCTTC. Based on the CDR3 plus reference TRBV29-1 and TRBJ1-2, the full variable domain is SAVISQKPSRDICQRGTSLTIQCQVDSQVTMMFWYRQQPGQSLTLIATANQGSEATYESGFVIDKFPISRPNLTFSTLTVSNMSPEDSSIYLCSAVTGGYGYTFGSGTRLTVV.

CDR3 DNA: TGTGCCAGCAGTGACGGTATGAGAAACACCATATATTTT. It codes for CASSDGMRNTIYF. This rearrangement joins TRBV2 to TRBJ1-3; D is unresolved. Germline V gene data show CDR1 as SNHLY and CDR2 as FYNNEI. V gave up 3 bases and J gave up 5 bases, with 8 bases separating them. The CDR3 spans 13 residues.

This chain uses TRBV7-3 with TRBJ1-2; D possibly corresponds to TRBD1 (5 bases). Per the germline V gene, CDR1 is SGHTA and CDR2 is FQGTGA. The CDR3 is 15 amino acids. Between the trimmed V and J ends, which lost 3 bases and 2 bases, there was a span of 13 bases. CDR3 DNA: TGTGCCAGCAGCTTCTCCGGGACTTCAAACTATGGCTACACCTTC. This translates into CASSFSGTSNYGYTF. The whole variable domain, filled in from reference TRBV7-3 and TRBJ1-2, reads GAGVSQTPSNKVTEKGKYVELRCDPISGHTALYWYRQSLGQGPEFLIYFQGTGAADDSGLPNDRFFAVRPEGSVSTLKIQRTERGDSAVYLCASSFSGTSNYGYTFGSGTRLTVV.

This clonotype has a handful of counts. The V gene is TRBV10-3, the J gene TRBJ1-1, with no clear D. V shed 10 bases and J shed 7 bases, with 16 bases lying between them. The CDR3 extends over 12 amino acids. CDR1 and CDR2 from the germline V gene are ENHRY and SYGVKD. The CDR3 DNA reads TGTGCCAACGGGCGAGAGAAATTTGAAGCTTTCTTT. Translated: CANGREKFEAFF.

There are many counts of this clonotype. CDR3 in DNA: TGTGCCAGCAGCACCGACAGGTTGAACACTGAAGCTTTCTTT. Its protein product is CASSTDRLNTEAFF. The rearrangement joins TRBV11-2 to TRBJ1-1; D perhaps matches TRBD1 (6 bases). The length of the CDR3 is 14 residues. Trimming pared 5 bases from V and 0 bases from J, leaving 10 bases between. The V gene's germline CDR1 is SGHAT and CDR2 FQNNGV.

The V and J genes are TRBV15 and TRBJ2-1; 14 bases align to TRBD2. In germline, CDR1 is LNHNV, CDR2 YYDKDF (reference sequence). This CDR3 is 15 amino acids long. Trimming removed 11 bases from V and 15 bases from J; junction bases left unmatched: 18. CDR3 in amino acids: CAAGDPGTSGGSRFF. The CDR3 region has the DNA TGTGCCGCGGGGGATCCCGGGACTAGCGGGGGAAGTAGGTTCTTC.

The rearrangement links TRBV12-3 or TRBV12-4 to TRBJ1-2, with 11 bases aligning to TRBD1. The CDR3 sequence is 15 residues long. The ends lost 6 bases at V and 8 bases at J; junction bases unmatched: 11. The CDR3 protein is CASRRPGQGGDGYTF. In DNA, the CDR3 is TGTGCCAGCAGACGACCGGGACAGGGGGGTGACGGCTACACCTTC.

This clonotype was observed many times. The junction does not match germline at one end; this may be a read error. The V call is TRBV10-1, the J call TRBJ1-1; D unclear. This CDR3 comprises 13 residues. From germline, CDR1 is WNHNN and CDR2 SYGVQD (reference sequence). CDR3 in DNA: TGTGCCAGCAGCGGCCCGGGAAACACTGAAGCTTTCTTT. It codes for CASSGPGNTEAFF.

At least ten counts were recorded for this clonotype. This chain uses TRBV7-3 with TRBJ1-1; 8 nucleotides align to TRBD1. Germline CDR1 is SGHTA and CDR2 is FQGTGA. CDR3 length: 15 amino acids. Germline trimming cut 4 bases from V and 6 bases from J; bases unmatched to any gene: 10. CDR3 in amino acids: CASSSHAGGIAEAFF. In DNA, the CDR3 is TGTGCCAGCAGCTCCCACGCAGGGGGCATTGCTGAAGCTTTCTTT.

This chain connects TRBV20-1 to TRBJ1-4; no reliable D call. The V end was cut by 0 bases, the J end by 5 bases, with 4 bases between. Per germline, CDR1 DFQATT and CDR2 SNEGSKA (reference sequence). CDR3 length: 12 amino acids. The CDR3 region is CSARDWNEKLFF. As DNA, the CDR3 is TGCAGTGCTAGAGATTGGAATGAAAAACTGTTTTTT.

The chain carries TRBV7-9 and TRBJ2-7, with TRBD1 matching over 7 bases. CDR3 length: 14 amino acids. V lost 6 bases and J lost 1; bases outside the gene matches: 6. Germline V CDR1 and CDR2: SEHNR, FQNEAQ (reference sequence). DNA for the CDR3: TGTGCCAGCAGTCCTGACAGGGTATCCTACGAGCAGTACTTC. Translation: CASSPDRVSYEQYF.

This clonotype was seen repeatedly, ten times or more. The chain has TRBV5-1 and TRBJ2-2, with 7 bases identical to TRBD2. The CDR3 is 17 amino acids. The germline V gene encodes CDR1 SGHRS and CDR2 YFSETQ. J lost 2 bases, V lost 2 bases, and 9 bases had no gene match. CDR3 sequence: CASSFHSGGSNTGELFF. CDR3 coding DNA: TGCGCCAGCAGCTTCCATTCTGGCGGGAGTAACACCGGGGAGCTGTTTTTT.

This clonotype was counted at least ten times. The CDR3 spells CASSEGTGAPGSSYEQYF. In DNA, the CDR3 is TGTGCCAGCAGCGAGGGGACAGGGGCCCCGGGGAGCTCCTACGAGCAGTACTTC. The chain couples TRBV11-2 to TRBJ2-7, with TRBD1 matching over 10 bases. Germline CDR1 reads SGHAT; CDR2 reads FQNNGV. This CDR3 is built from 18 residues. V shed 5 bases and J 0 bases; nucleotides not matched to a gene: 13.

The chain carries TRBV28 and TRBJ2-7; D not certain. Germline CDR1 MDHEN, CDR2 SYDVKM. Trimming removed 6 bases from V and 3 bases from J, with 6 bases in between. This CDR3 has 11 residues. This CDR3 reads CASRGIYEQYF. The CDR3 nucleotides are TGTGCCAGCAGGGGGATCTACGAGCAGTACTTC.